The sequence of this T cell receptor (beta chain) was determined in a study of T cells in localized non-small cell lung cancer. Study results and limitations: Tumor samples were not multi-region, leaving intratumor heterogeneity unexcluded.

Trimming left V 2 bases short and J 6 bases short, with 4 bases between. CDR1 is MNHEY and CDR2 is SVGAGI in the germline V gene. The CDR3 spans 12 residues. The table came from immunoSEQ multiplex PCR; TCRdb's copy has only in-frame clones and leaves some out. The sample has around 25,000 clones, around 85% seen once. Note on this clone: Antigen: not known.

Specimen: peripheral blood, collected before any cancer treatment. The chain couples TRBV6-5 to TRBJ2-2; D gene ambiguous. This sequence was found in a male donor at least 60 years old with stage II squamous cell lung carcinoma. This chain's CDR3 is CASSYSAGELFF. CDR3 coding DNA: TGTGCCAGCAGTTACAGTGCCGGGGAGCTGTTTTTT.